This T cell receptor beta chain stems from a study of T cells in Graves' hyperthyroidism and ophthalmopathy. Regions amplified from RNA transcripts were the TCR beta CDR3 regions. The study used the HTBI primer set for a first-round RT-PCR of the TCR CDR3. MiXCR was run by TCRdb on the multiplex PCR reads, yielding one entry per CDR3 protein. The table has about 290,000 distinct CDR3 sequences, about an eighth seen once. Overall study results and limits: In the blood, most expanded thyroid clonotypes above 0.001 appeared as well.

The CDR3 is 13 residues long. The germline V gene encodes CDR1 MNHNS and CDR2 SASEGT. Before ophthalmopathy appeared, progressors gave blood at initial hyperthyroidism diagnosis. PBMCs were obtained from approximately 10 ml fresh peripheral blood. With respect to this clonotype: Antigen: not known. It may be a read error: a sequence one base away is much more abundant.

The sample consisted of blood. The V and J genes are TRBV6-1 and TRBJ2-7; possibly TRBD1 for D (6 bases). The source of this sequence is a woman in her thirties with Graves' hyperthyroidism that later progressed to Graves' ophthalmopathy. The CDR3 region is CPSSEVDRSEQYF. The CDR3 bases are TGTCCCAGCAGTGAAGTAGACAGGAGTGAGCAGTACTTC.